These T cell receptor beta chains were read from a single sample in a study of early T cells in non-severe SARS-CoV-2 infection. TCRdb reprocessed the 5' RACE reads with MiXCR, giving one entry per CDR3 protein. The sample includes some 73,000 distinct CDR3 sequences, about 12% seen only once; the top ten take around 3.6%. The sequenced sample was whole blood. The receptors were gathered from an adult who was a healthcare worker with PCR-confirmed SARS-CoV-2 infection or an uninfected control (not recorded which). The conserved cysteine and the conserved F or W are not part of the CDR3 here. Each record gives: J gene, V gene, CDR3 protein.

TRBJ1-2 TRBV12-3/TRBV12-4 ASRRGGKNGYT
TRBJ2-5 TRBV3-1 ASSQVPPASGRYQETQY
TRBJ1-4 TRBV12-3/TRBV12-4 ASSLDRGIEKLF
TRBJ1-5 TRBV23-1 ASPWGDQPQH
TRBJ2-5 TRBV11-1 ASSPSGQATPGTQY
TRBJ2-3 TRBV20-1 SAPSLEGQGKDTQY
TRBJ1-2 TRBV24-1 ATSDLNSYGYT
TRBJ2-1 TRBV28 ASSSVGSGRANEQF
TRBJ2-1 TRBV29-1 SVDGLAVLTGNEQF
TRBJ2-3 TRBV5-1 ASSFEPAGVSTDTQY
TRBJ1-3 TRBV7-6 ASSLAPGTGSGNTIY
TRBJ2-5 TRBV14 ASSRLGAGGEETQY
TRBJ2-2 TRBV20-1 SARTSGGAGELF
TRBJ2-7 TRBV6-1 ASSDSGRGYEQY
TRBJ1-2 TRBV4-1 ASSSRGHYGYT
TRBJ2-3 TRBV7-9 ASSQGAPTQY
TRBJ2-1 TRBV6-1 ASTLRGNEQF
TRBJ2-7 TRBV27 ASSLRVVTSGAIPYEQY
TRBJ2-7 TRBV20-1 SAGTSGRARTYEQY
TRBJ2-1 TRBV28 ASRTSGKNERF
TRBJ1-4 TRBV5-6 ASSLGSYNEKLF
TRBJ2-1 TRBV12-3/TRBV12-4 ASSLSLAGDVYNEQF
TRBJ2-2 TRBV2 ASSRRGTGASGELF
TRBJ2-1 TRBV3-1 ASSQGKLAGAINEQF
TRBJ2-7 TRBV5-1 ARRRERYEQY
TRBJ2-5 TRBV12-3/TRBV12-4 ASSLTTAGETQY
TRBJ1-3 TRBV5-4 ASSPTGTVGNTIY
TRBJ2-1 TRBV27 ASSLKLAGGVYNEQF
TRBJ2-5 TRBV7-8 ASSYQQQETQY
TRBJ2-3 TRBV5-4 ASSLARGTFEY
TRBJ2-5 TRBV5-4 ASSFGGNVKKTQY
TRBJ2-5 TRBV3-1 ASSQAAHDPEETQY
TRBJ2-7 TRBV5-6 ASSSAGAVDEQY
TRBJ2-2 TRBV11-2 ASSSQGLAGLGELF
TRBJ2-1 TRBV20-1 SARYSGNFNEQF
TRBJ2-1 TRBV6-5 ASSPGGGGGLRDEQF
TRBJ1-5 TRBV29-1 SVQDGNQPQH
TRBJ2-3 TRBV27 ASSSGLAGGSLGTDTQY
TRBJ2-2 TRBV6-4 ASSGTTNTGELF
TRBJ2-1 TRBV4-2 ASSQDQPGTYNEQF
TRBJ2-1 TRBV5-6 ASSSQSEGIYNEQF
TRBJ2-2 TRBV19 ASSYPGGDTGELF
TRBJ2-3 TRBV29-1 SVEVKRTDTQY
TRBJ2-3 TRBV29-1 SASGQGRGTDTQY